The entry that follows covers one T cell receptor (beta chain) sequence. The authors' processing: Amplified reference gene primers provided the basis for estimating nucleated cell counts. Libraries were prepared by immunoSEQ multiplex PCR; TCRdb keeps only in-frame clonotypes and omits some of them. The V and J calls and clone size come from that table; D and trimming were worked out from the DNA. The table shows about 42,000 clones, with approximately 79% occurring only once. The CDR3 is made up of 15 amino acids. CDR1 is SQVTM, CDR2 ANQGSEA, per germline. Between the trimmed V and J ends, which lost 3 bases and 4 bases, there was a span of 18 bases. The data were taken from a study of blood T cell repertoires in COVID-19. On the study more broadly: The United States, Italy and Spain provided the acute and convalescent COVID-19 samples. From T cells, B-cell-depleted T cells, or PBMCs came the material, which was cDNA or gDNA.

The genes are TRBV29-1 and TRBJ1-1, with D possibly matching TRBD1 (5 bases). The receptor was isolated from a woman older than 75 with acute or convalescent COVID-19. The sequenced sample was peripheral blood. The CDR3: CSVDKEGFASTEAFF. CDR3 DNA: TGCAGCGTTGATAAGGAGGGGTTTGCGAGCACTGAAGCTTTCTTT. Looking up the rest from reference TRBV29-1 and TRBJ1-1 gives the full variable domain: SAVISQKPSRDICQRGTSLTIQCQVDSQVTMMFWYRQQPGQSLTLIATANQGSEATYESGFVIDKFPISRPNLTFSTLTVSNMSPEDSSIYLCSVDKEGFASTEAFFGQGTRLTVV.